This TCR beta chain was profiled in a study of cytomegalovirus exposure and HLA in healthy donors. Amplification used 60 Vbeta primers and 13 Jbeta primers. Data came from immunoSEQ multiplex PCR; TCRdb stores just in-frame clones and leaves some out. The sample totals fewer than 85,000 clones. The germline CDR1 and CDR2 sequences are MNHEY and SVGAGI. V lost 0 bases and J lost 13, with 13 bases in between. The length of the CDR3 is 14 residues. Sequenced: PBMCs. This TCR derives from a woman in her forties in good health and CMV-seropositive. The J gene is TRBJ1-6, the V gene TRBV6-5; D gene uncertain. Here the CDR3 DNA reads TGTGCCAGCAGTTACTCGATAGAGGGCGGGCCCCTCCACTTT. Translating it yields CASSYSIEGGPLHF.